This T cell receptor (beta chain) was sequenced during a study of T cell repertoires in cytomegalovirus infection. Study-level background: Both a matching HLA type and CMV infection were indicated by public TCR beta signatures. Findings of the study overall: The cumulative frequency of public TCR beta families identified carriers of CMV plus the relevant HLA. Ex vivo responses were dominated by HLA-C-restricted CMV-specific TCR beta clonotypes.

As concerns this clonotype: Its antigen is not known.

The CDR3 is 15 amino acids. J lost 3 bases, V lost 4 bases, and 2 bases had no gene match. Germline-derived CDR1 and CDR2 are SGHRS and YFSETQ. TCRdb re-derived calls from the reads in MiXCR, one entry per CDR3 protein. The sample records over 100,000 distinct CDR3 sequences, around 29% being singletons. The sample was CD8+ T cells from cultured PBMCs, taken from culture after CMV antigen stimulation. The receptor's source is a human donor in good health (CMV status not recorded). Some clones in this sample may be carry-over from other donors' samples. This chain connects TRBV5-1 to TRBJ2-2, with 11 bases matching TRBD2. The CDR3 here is CASSLTSGDTGELFF. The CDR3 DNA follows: TGCGCCAGCAGCCTGACTAGCGGGGACACCGGGGAGCTGTTTTTT.